Described below is a single T cell receptor (beta chain) sequence and its context. No antigen is known for it. The sample originates from a study of T cells in narcolepsy. For the study at large: Enrolled donors included narcolepsy type 1 or type 2 patients and healthy controls.

Measured with immunoSEQ multiplex PCR; TCRdb has only the in-frame clones, and not every one. Of over 15,000 clones listed, 80% to 90% are singletons. The CDR3 totals 12 residues. Germline V gene lookup returns CDR1 SNHLY and CDR2 FYNNEI. Trimming left V 8 bases short and J 6 bases short, with 13 bases between. Study outcomes and limitations: Comparing one patient's CSF and blood CD4+ clonotypes highlighted HCRT- and TRIB2-specific autoreactive clonotypes. In some patient and control memory CD4+ samples, autoreactive clones were absent. Healthy controls reportedly lacked the autoreactive clonotypes serially found in patients' blood.

The chain carries TRBV2 and TRBJ1-1; the D is unclear. The sequenced sample was memory (CD45RA-) CD4+ T cells from blood. The receptor comes from a human donor in good health. In DNA form, the CDR3 reads TGTGCCAGCGGAACAGATGGGGCTGAAGCTTTCTTT. This codes for CASGTDGAEAFF.